This T cell receptor beta chain comes out of a study of shared clonotypes between healthy human individuals. CDR3 length equals 16 residues. V lost 1 base to trimming and J lost 11 bases; unmatched junction nucleotides: 14. Germline CDR1 reads LGHNA; CDR2 reads YNFKEQ. Into CD45RA+ naive and CD45RA-negative memory subsets, the CD4+ cells were split. Study findings and constraints: With few donors, the genetic and exposure-history diversity represented was limited.

This clone was picked up a small number of times. No antigen is known for it. Deep was the level at which the assay was run. Investigators spread the genomic DNA of each subset evenly over several immunoSEQ plates. The method was immunoSEQ multiplex PCR; TCRdb's version includes in-frame clones alone and lacks a portion of them. Of hundreds of thousands of clones listed, 60% to 75% are singletons. Source material: memory CD4+ T cells sorted from blood. As for subset: CD45RA-negative fraction. This TCR was sampled from a woman aged 25 to 45 in good health. The chain uses TRBV4-2 and TRBJ2-5, with TRBD2 matching 9 bases. CDR3 nucleotide sequence: TGTGCCAGCAGCCAAGTAGGAGGCGGGAGGGCTTTAGAGCAGTACTTC. This sequence encodes CASSQVGGGRALEQYF.